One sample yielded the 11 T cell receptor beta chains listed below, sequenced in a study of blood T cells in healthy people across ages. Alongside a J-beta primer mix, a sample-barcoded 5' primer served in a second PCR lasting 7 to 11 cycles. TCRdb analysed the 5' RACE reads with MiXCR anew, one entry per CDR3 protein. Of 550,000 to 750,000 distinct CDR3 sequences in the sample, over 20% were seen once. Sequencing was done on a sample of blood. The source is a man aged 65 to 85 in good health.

The CDR3 protein is CASSAGQGFDTQYF. CDR3 bases: TGTGCCAGCAGTGCAGGACAGGGGTTCGATACGCAGTATTTT. The rearrangement joins TRBV2 to TRBJ2-3, with 9 positions matching TRBD1. Germline assignment: CDR1 SNHLY and CDR2 FYNNEI. This CDR3 region has 14 residues. V trimming: 4 bases; J trimming: 6 bases; junction bases outside the gene matches: 5.

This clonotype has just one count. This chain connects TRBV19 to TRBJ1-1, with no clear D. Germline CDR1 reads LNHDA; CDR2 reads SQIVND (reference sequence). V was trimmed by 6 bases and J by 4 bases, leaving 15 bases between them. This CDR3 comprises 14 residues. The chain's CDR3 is CASSVERVATEAFF. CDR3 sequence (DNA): TGTGCCAGTAGCGTTGAGAGGGTAGCCACTGAAGCTTTCTTT.

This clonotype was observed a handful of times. Here the CDR3 DNA reads TGTGCCAGCAGCTTAGGTAGGGGCGGTTCGGGACTAGCGGCGAGACGGTCCTACAATGAGCAGTTCTTC. This translates into CASSLGRGGSGLAARRSYNEQFF. The chain has TRBV11-2 and TRBJ2-1; 11 nucleotides align to TRBD2. This CDR3 region has 23 residues. V was pared by 1 base and J by 1 base, with 21 bases of the junction left unmatched. Germline V gene data show CDR1 as SGHAT and CDR2 as FQNNGV. Complete variable domain (other parts from reference TRBV11-2 and TRBJ2-1): EAGVAQSPRYKIIEKRQSVAFWCNPISGHATLYWYQQILGQGPKLLIQFQNNGVVDDSQLPKDRFSAERLKGVDSTLKIQPAKLEDSAVYLCASSLGRGGSGLAARRSYNEQFFGPGTRLTVL.

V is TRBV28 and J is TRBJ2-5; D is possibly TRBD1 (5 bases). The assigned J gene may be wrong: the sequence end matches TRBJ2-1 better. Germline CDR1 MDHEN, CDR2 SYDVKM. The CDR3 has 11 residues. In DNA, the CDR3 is TGTGCTAGTGCGTGGGGCTATGAGCAGTTCTTC. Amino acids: CASAWGYEQFF.

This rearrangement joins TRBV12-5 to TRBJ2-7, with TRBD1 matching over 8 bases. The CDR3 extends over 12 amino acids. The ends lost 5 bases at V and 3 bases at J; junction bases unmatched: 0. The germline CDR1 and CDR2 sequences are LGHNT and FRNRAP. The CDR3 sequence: CASGDRGYEQYF. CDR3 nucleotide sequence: TGTGCTAGTGGTGACAGGGGCTACGAGCAGTACTTC.

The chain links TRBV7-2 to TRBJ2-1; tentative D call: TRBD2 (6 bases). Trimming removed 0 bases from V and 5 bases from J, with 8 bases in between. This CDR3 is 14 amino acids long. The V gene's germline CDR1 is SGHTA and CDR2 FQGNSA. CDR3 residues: CASSLALANNEQFF. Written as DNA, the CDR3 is TGTGCCAGCAGCTTAGCACTAGCTAACAATGAGCAGTTCTTC.

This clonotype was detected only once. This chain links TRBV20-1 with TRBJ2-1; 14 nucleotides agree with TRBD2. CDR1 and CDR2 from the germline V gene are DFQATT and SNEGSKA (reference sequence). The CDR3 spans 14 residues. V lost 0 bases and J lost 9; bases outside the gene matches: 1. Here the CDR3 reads CSARDGTSGGEQFF. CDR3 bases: TGCAGTGCTAGAGACGGGACTAGCGGGGGTGAGCAGTTCTTC.

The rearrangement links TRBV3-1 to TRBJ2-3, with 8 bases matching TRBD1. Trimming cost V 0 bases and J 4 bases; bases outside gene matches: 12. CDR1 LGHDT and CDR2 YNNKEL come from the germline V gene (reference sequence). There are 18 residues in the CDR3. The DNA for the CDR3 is TGTGCCAGCAGCCAAGAGTTTCGGCTCAGGGGGCGACCAGATACGCAGTATTTT. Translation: CASSQEFRLRGRPDTQYF.

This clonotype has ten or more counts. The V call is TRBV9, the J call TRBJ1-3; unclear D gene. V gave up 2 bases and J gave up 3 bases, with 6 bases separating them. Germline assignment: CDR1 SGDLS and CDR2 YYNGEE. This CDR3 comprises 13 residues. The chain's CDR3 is CASSVGGGNTIYF. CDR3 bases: TGTGCCAGCAGCGTGGGAGGTGGAAACACCATATATTTT.

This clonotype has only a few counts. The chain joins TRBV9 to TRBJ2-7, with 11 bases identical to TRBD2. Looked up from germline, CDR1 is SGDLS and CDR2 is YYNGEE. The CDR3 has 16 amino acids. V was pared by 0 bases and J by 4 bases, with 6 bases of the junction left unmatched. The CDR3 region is CASSVGASGRIYEQYF. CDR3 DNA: TGTGCCAGCAGCGTAGGGGCTAGCGGGAGGATTTACGAGCAGTACTTC.

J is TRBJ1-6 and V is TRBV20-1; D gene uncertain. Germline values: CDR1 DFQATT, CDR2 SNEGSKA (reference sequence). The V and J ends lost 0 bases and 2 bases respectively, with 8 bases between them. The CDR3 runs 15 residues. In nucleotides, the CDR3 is TGCAGTGCTAGAGATCAATACACCTATAATTCACCCCTCCACTTT. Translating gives CSARDQYTYNSPLHF.